This TCR beta chain came from a study of molecular identifiers for immune sequencing clone quantification. MiXCR was run by TCRdb on the PCR reads, yielding one entry per CDR3 protein. Among about 640,000 distinct CDR3 sequences listed, 15% to 20% were seen once. Naive CD8 T cells, phenotype CD8+CD4-CCR7+CD45RA+, were sorted. The table lists this clonotype with many counts. The germline V gene encodes CDR1 LGHDT and CDR2 YNNKEL (reference sequence). With 11 bases removed from V and 0 bases from J, the gap between germline ends came to 17 bases. The CDR3 loop spans 15 amino acids. This chain connects TRBV3-1 to TRBJ2-1, with D unclear. The material sequenced was naive CD8+ T cells from blood, with Jurkat cell RNA spiked in. Subset here: FACS-sorted CD8+CD4-CCR7+CD45RA+ naive T cells. The TCR was taken from a human donor in good health. Some libraries in this study had Jurkat cell RNA spiked in. The CDR3, as DNA: TGTGCCGCGTCTTTCCGGGCGAGCTCCTACAATGAGCAGTTCTTC. Translation gives CAASFRASSYNEQFF.